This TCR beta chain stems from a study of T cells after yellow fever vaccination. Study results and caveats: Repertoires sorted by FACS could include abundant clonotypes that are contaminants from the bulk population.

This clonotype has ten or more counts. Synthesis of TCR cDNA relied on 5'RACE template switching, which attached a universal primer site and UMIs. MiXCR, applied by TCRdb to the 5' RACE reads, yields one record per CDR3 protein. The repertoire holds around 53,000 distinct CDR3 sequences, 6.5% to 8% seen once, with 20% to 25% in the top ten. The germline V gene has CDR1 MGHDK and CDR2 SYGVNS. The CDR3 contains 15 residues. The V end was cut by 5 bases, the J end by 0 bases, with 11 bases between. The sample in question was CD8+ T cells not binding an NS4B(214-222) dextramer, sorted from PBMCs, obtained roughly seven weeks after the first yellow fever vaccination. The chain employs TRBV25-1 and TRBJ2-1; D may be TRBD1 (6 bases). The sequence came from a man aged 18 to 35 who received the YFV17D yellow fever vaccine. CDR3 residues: CASSLQGNSYNEQFF. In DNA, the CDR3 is TGTGCCAGCAGTTTACAGGGAAACTCCTACAATGAGCAGTTCTTC. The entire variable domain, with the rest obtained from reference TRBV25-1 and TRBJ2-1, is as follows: EADIYQTPRYLVIGTGKKITLECSQTMGHDKMYWYQQDPGMELHLIHYSYGVNSTEKGDLSSESTVSRIRTEHFPLTLESARPSHTSQYLCASSLQGNSYNEQFFGPGTRLTVL.